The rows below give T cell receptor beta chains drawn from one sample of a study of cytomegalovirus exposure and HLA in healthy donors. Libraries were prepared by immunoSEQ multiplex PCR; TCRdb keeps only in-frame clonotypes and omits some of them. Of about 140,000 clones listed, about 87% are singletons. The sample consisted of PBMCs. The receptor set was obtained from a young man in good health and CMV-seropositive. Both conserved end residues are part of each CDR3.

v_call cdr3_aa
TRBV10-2 CASSAGSITEAFF
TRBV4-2 CASSQVGRDQPQHF
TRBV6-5 CASSASGQNNQPQHF
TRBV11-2 CASSLFPRTTPAGNEQFF
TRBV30 CAWSVGDGYGYTF
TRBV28 CASSLGQGADEQYF
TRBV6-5 CASQISGGTQYF
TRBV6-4 CASSEGLAGDNEQFF
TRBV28 CASLRTGLYEQYF
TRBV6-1 CASSAEGLMNTEAFF
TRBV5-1 CASRPPGGGTEAFF
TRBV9 CASSGGTGYGGEQFF
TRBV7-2 CASSLDRGNYGYTF
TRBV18 CASSPAAGQNTEAFF
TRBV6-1 CASSIGRSYEQYF
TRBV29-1 CSVGSANYGYTF